One and the same sample provided the 27 T cell receptor beta chains below, sequenced in a study of cytomegalovirus exposure and HLA in healthy donors. The study ran its PCR with 60 Vbeta and 13 Jbeta primers. TCRdb's copy holds only in-frame clones and misses some; the assay was immunoSEQ multiplex PCR. The sample has around 100,000 clones; 65% to 85% are singletons. Sequencing was carried out using PBMCs. The receptors were gathered from a woman aged 40 to 49 in good health and CMV-seronegative.

The V and J genes are TRBV6-4 and TRBJ2-5; D call uncertain. Between the trimmed V and J ends, which lost 2 bases and 2 bases, there was a span of 9 bases. The CDR3 is 14 residues long. Germline CDR1 is MRHNA and CDR2 is SNTAGT. The CDR3 loop is CASSDRVKQETQYF. Written as DNA, the CDR3 is TGTGCCAGCAGTGACAGAGTCAAACAAGAGACCCAGTACTTC.

The chain couples TRBV28 to TRBJ2-5, with TRBD2 matching 8 bases. The CDR3 loop spans 14 amino acids. The trim removed 5 bases at V and 3 bases at J, leaving 5 bases unmatched. Germline values: CDR1 MDHEN, CDR2 SYDVKM. The DNA of the CDR3 is TGTGCCAGCAGTGGGGTAGCGGGGAAAGAGACCCAGTACTTC. Translated, it gives CASSGVAGKETQYF.

On this clone: Compared with germline, one end of the junction differs, possibly owing to a read error. Other DNA sequences in the same sample also yield this CDR3. The rearrangement links TRBV9 to TRBJ2-3; 9 bases match TRBD2. CDR3 length: 16 amino acids. CDR1 and CDR2 (germline): SGDLS, YYNGEE. The CDR3 DNA is TGTGCCAGCAGCGTGGAGACTAGCGGATACACAGATACGCAATATTTT. Amino acid sequence: CASSVETSGYTDTQYF. Drawing the rest from reference TRBV9 and TRBJ2-3, the complete variable domain is DSGVTQTPKHLITATGQRVTLRCSPRSGDLSVYWYQQSLDQGLQFLIQYYNGEERAKGNILERFSAQQFPDLHSELNLSSLELGDSALYFCASSVETSGYTDTQYFGPGTRLTVL.

V is TRBV11-1 and J is TRBJ2-1; 7 bases line up with TRBD2. CDR3 size: 15 residues. After removal of 5 bases from V and 2 bases from J, the junction contained 6 bases not matched to a gene. Germline CDR1 reads SGHAT; CDR2 reads FQDESV (reference sequence). The CDR3 DNA is TGTGCCAGCAGCCGGATAGCGGGTCCCTACAATGAGCAGTTCTTC. Its protein product is CASSRIAGPYNEQFF.

The chain couples TRBV11-2 to TRBJ2-1; D may be TRBD2 (6 bases). Trimming took 5 bases from V and 2 from J, leaving 10 bases between them. The germline gives CDR1 SGHAT, CDR2 FQNNGV. This CDR3 is 14 amino acids long. DNA of the CDR3: TGTGCCAGCAGCCCTCCTAGCGCCTACAATGAGCAGTTCTTC. Encoded protein: CASSPPSAYNEQFF.

This clone has just one count. The chain combines TRBV5-5 with TRBJ1-4, with 9 nucleotides matching TRBD1. Unmatched junction bases numbered 3, after V lost 0 bases and J lost 6 bases. The length of the CDR3 is 15 residues. The V gene's germline CDR1 is SGHKS and CDR2 YYEKEE (reference sequence). This chain's CDR3 is CASSLGDRADEKLFF. CDR3 bases: TGTGCCAGCAGCTTGGGGGACAGGGCAGATGAAAAACTGTTTTTT.

V and J are TRBV2 and TRBJ2-7, with 9 positions matching TRBD1. Germline trimming cut 3 bases from V and 3 bases from J; bases unmatched to any gene: 3. The germline CDR1 and CDR2 sequences are SNHLY and FYNNEI. The CDR3 sequence is 14 residues long. The CDR3 bases are TGTGCCAGCAGTGAGACAGGGGGTTTCTACGAGCAGTACTTC. Amino acid sequence: CASSETGGFYEQYF.

The chain links TRBV4-1 to TRBJ1-5, with a weak D call TRBD1 (5 bases). The V end was cut by 1 base, the J end by 3 bases, with 13 bases between. The germline V gene encodes CDR1 MGHRA and CDR2 YSYEKL. CDR3 size: 16 residues. The CDR3 DNA is TGCGCCAGCAGCCAAGGAGACAGAATAGACAATCAGCCCCAGCATTTT. As protein: CASSQGDRIDNQPQHF.

The chain couples TRBV6-5 to TRBJ1-3, with unresolved D. The CDR3 extends over 15 amino acids. V dropped 2 bases and J dropped 2 bases, with 10 bases sitting between them. The germline CDR1 and CDR2 sequences are MNHEY and SVGAGI. The CDR3 DNA reads TGTGCCAGCAGTTACCGAAGACAACCTGGAAACACCATATATTTT. It translates to CASSYRRQPGNTIYF.

This chain joins TRBV6-5 and TRBJ2-3, with a weak D call TRBD1 (6 bases). Germline lookup yields CDR1 MNHEY and CDR2 SVGAGI. The V end was cut by 0 bases, the J end by 1 base, with 11 bases between. The CDR3 is made up of 16 amino acids. CDR3 in amino acids: CASSYSNRAGTDTQYF. The CDR3 DNA sequence: TGTGCCAGCAGTTACTCGAACAGGGCGGGCACAGATACGCAGTATTTT.

This chain connects TRBV15 to TRBJ2-7; 7 bases line up with TRBD1. Per the germline V gene, CDR1 is LNHNV and CDR2 is YYDKDF (reference sequence). The CDR3 extends over 14 amino acids. V lost 3 bases, J lost 5 bases, and 7 bases stayed unmatched. For the CDR3, the DNA is TGTGCCACCAGCAGGGGGGACAGTCTGAACGAGCAGTACTTC. It codes for CATSRGDSLNEQYF.

The table lists this clone with a few counts. The gene calls are TRBV7-2 and TRBJ2-7, with 11 positions matching TRBD2. The CDR3 has 18 amino acids. Germline lookup yields CDR1 SGHTA and CDR2 FQGNSA. The J segment lost 0 bases and the V segment lost 1 base, leaving 8 bases of the junction unmatched. The CDR3, as DNA: TGTGCCAGCAGCTTAGGGCCTAGCGGGAGGACCACCTCCTACGAGCAGTACTTC. Encoded protein: CASSLGPSGRTTSYEQYF. Combining the CDR3 with reference TRBV7-2 and TRBJ2-7 gives the whole variable domain GAGVSQSPSNKVTEKGKDVELRCDPISGHTALYWYRQSLGQGLEFLIYFQGNSAPDKSGLPSDRFSAERTGGSVSTLTIQRTQQEDSAVYLCASSLGPSGRTTSYEQYFGPGTRLTVT.

V and J are TRBV4-3 and TRBJ2-1; TRBD1 aligns across 12 bases. V lost 5 bases to trimming and J lost 7 bases; unmatched junction nucleotides: 9. The CDR3 sequence is 16 residues long. The germline V gene encodes CDR1 LGHNA and CDR2 YSLEER. CDR3 nucleotides: TGCGCCAGCAGCTCGGCCGGGACAGGGGGCAGGAATGAGCAGTTCTTC. Translation: CASSSAGTGGRNEQFF.

The CDR3 loop is CASSPQLAGAVETQYF. The CDR3 DNA is TGTGCCAGCAGCCCCCAACTAGCGGGAGCCGTTGAGACCCAGTACTTC. The J gene is TRBJ2-5, the V gene TRBV9; 11 bases agree with TRBD2. In germline, CDR1 is SGDLS, CDR2 YYNGEE. CDR3 length: 16 residues. V lost 4 bases and J lost 5; bases outside the gene matches: 10.

The chain is built from TRBV7-2 and TRBJ1-6, with TRBD1 matching over 7 bases. This CDR3 region has 17 residues. From germline, CDR1 is SGHTA and CDR2 FQGNSA. The V and J ends lost 0 bases and 10 bases, in that order; junction bases with no gene match: 12. The CDR3 coding sequence is TGTGCCAGCAGCTTAGCGATTAGGGTCCAGGGGGGCTCACCCCTCCACTTT. This translates into CASSLAIRVQGGSPLHF.

CDR3 sequence (DNA): TGTGCCAGCAGCGAGGGACTCTCCTACAATGAGCAGTTCTTC. It is translated as CASSEGLSYNEQFF. The chain couples TRBV9 to TRBJ2-1, with TRBD2 as a possible D gene (6 bases). The CDR3 runs 14 residues. Germline CDR1 is SGDLS and CDR2 is YYNGEE. With 3 bases removed from V and 0 bases from J, the gap between germline ends came to 7 bases.

The CDR3: CASSLGGGAGDTQYF. DNA of the CDR3: TGTGCCAGCAGCTTAGGTGGGGGCGCGGGAGATACGCAGTATTTT. This chain links TRBV7-6 with TRBJ2-3; D may be TRBD1 (6 bases). Looked up from germline, CDR1 is SGHVS and CDR2 is FNYEAQ. The V end was cut by 1 base, the J end by 5 bases, with 13 bases between. The CDR3 has 15 residues.

This chain uses TRBV18 with TRBJ1-1; D gene uncertain. The length of the CDR3 is 15 residues. Germline V gives CDR1 KGHSH, CDR2 LQKENI. V was trimmed by 2 bases and J by 1 base, leaving 11 bases between them. The CDR3 spells CASSPGSGRNTEAFF. CDR3 bases: TGTGCCAGCTCACCAGGGTCGGGGAGGAACACTGAAGCTTTCTTT. The full variable domain, in which reference TRBV18 and TRBJ1-1 provide the parts outside the CDR3, is NAGVMQNPRHLVRRRGQEARLRCSPMKGHSHVYWYRQLPEEGLKFMVYLQKENIIDESGMPKERFSAEFPKEGPSILRIQQVVRGDSAAYFCASSPGSGRNTEAFFGQGTRLTVV.

The rearrangement uses TRBV4-3 and TRBJ2-7, with TRBD1 as a possible D gene (6 bases). The CDR3 length is 16 residues. The V end lost 0 bases, the J end lost 2 bases, and 14 bases lay between the germline ends. CDR1 and CDR2 (germline): LGHNA, YSLEER. In nucleotides, the CDR3 is TGCGCCAGCAGCCAAGATCTAGAGACAGGCCCCTACGAGCAGTACTTC. This codes for CASSQDLETGPYEQYF.

V is TRBV7-9 and J is TRBJ2-3; the match to TRBD2 covers 10 bases. This CDR3 contains 17 residues. CDR1 is SEHNR, CDR2 FQNEAQ, per germline (reference sequence). The J segment lost 5 bases and the V segment lost 5 bases, leaving 13 bases of the junction unmatched. CDR3 region: CASSDINSGGPRDTQYF. The DNA of the CDR3 is TGTGCCAGCAGCGACATCAATAGCGGGGGGCCAAGAGATACGCAGTATTTT.

V gene TRBV30 combines with J gene TRBJ2-1, with TRBD2 matching 9 bases. The CDR3 extends over 14 amino acids. CDR1 and CDR2 (germline): GTSNPN, SVGIG (reference sequence). V dropped 0 bases and J dropped 4; count of bases not matched to a gene: 1. The CDR3 spells CAWSVRGGYNEQFF. The DNA of the CDR3 is TGTGCCTGGAGTGTGCGGGGGGGTTACAATGAGCAGTTCTTC.

The chain joins TRBV7-2 to TRBJ2-1; 7 bases align to TRBD2. This CDR3 comprises 17 residues. CDR1 is SGHTA and CDR2 is FQGNSA in the germline V gene. The trim removed 3 bases at V and 0 bases at J, leaving 8 bases unmatched. CDR3 coding DNA: TGTGCCAGCAGCTTGGGGCTGGGAGGGAGCTCCTACAATGAGCAGTTCTTC. It is translated as CASSLGLGGSSYNEQFF.

The chain combines TRBV30 with TRBJ1-1; maybe TRBD1 (5 bases). Germline CDR1 and CDR2: GTSNPN and SVGIG (reference sequence). The V gene lost 2 bases and the J gene lost 4 bases, with 14 bases spanning the gap. There are 14 residues in the CDR3. The CDR3 bases are TGTGCCTGGAGTCCAACAGGTAGATTCACTGAAGCTTTCTTT. Its translation: CAWSPTGRFTEAFF. The variable domain in full, with the rest retrieved from reference TRBV30 and TRBJ1-1, is SQTIHQWPATLVQPVGSPLSLECTVEGTSNPNLYWYRQAAGRGLQLLFYSVGIGQISSEVPQNLSASRPQDRQFILSSKKLLLSDSGFYLCAWSPTGRFTEAFFGQGTRLTVV.

This clone was observed once. The V gene is TRBV19, the J gene TRBJ2-1, with 8 positions matching TRBD2. J gave up 3 bases and V 5 bases, and 6 bases lay outside the gene matches. The CDR3 has 15 residues. The V gene's germline CDR1 is LNHDA and CDR2 SQIVND (reference sequence). CDR3 loop: CASSFLAGRYNEQFF. The CDR3 DNA is TGTGCCAGTAGTTTCCTAGCGGGTCGCTACAATGAGCAGTTCTTC.

A word on this clone: At one end the junction does not follow the germline gene, possibly because of a read error. This chain joins TRBV7-7 and TRBJ2-3, with TRBD1 identical over 7 bases. Per germline, CDR1 SSHAT and CDR2 FNYEAQ (reference sequence). This CDR3 is built from 13 residues. The CDR3: CASSLQGTDTQYF. The CDR3, as DNA: TGTGCTAGCAGCTTACAGGGGACAGATACGCAGTATTTT.

The chain employs TRBV27 and TRBJ2-7; D may be TRBD2 (5 bases). Trimming left V 6 bases short and J 2 bases short, with 20 bases between. Looked up from germline, CDR1 is MNHEY and CDR2 is SMNVEV (reference sequence). This CDR3 region has 16 residues. DNA for the CDR3: TGTGCCAGCAGCTGGGGATTAGCGACATCGACCTACGAGCAGTACTTC. This translates into CASSWGLATSTYEQYF.

The rearrangement uses TRBV7-8 and TRBJ2-7; unclear D gene. The CDR3 loop spans 16 amino acids. Trimming took 0 bases from V and 5 from J, leaving 17 bases between them. From germline, CDR1 is SGHVS and CDR2 FQNEAQ. CDR3: CASSLARVVINDEQYF. Written as DNA, the CDR3 is TGTGCCAGCAGCTTAGCGCGCGTGGTTATAAATGACGAGCAGTACTTC.